Following are 23 T cell receptor beta chains from one sample sequenced in a study of cytomegalovirus exposure and HLA in healthy donors. Primers: 60 Vbeta forward and 13 Jbeta reverse. The table came from immunoSEQ multiplex PCR; TCRdb's copy has only in-frame clones and leaves some out. Of roughly 120,000 clones in the sample, 70% to 85% were seen once. The sample was PBMCs. The source is a woman aged 18-29 years in good health and CMV-seropositive.

In this sample, this clone turned up once. The V call is TRBV27, the J call TRBJ2-7, with 12 bases matching TRBD2. The CDR3 spans 14 residues. With V trimmed by 6 bases and J by 3 bases, 3 bases remained unmatched. CDR1 and CDR2 from the germline V gene are MNHEY and SMNVEV (reference sequence). CDR3 nucleotides: TGTGCCAGCAGCATGACTAGCGGGGGCTACGAGCAGTACTTC. The encoded protein is CASSMTSGGYEQYF.

This clone was detected once. The rearrangement uses TRBV29-1 and TRBJ2-5; possible D gene TRBD2, 6 bases. The ends were cut back, 7 bases at V and 2 bases at J, with 11 bases in the middle. This CDR3 is built from 12 residues. Per germline, CDR1 SQVTM and CDR2 ANQGSEA. CDR3 DNA: TGCAGCGCCGGAGGGCAGCAAGAGACCCAGTACTTC. This gives the protein CSAGGQQETQYF.

The CDR3 region is CAWGTGVGYGYTF. CDR3 nucleotide sequence: TGTGCCTGGGGGACAGGGGTAGGCTATGGCTACACCTTC. J is TRBJ1-2 and V is TRBV30; 10 bases agree with TRBD1. Per the germline V gene, CDR1 is GTSNPN and CDR2 is SVGIG (reference sequence). Trimming took 5 bases from V and 4 from J; bases not matched to a gene: 4. The CDR3 sequence is 13 residues long. The complete variable domain, with remaining parts taken from reference TRBV30 and TRBJ1-2, reads SQTIHQWPATLVQPVGSPLSLECTVEGTSNPNLYWYRQAAGRGLQLLFYSVGIGQISSEVPQNLSASRPQDRQFILSSKKLLLSDSGFYLCAWGTGVGYGYTFGSGTRLTVV.

The V gene is TRBV30, the J gene TRBJ2-3; 9 bases align to TRBD2. Germline V gene sequence: CDR1 GTSNPN, CDR2 SVGIG (reference sequence). Trimming took 5 bases from V and 4 from J; bases not matched to a gene: 4. The CDR3 covers 13 residues. Here the CDR3 reads CAWAAGGADTQYF. As DNA, the CDR3 is TGTGCCTGGGCAGCGGGGGGTGCAGATACGCAGTATTTT.

This clone was observed once. The chain is built from TRBV27 and TRBJ2-7, with a possible D match to TRBD2 (5 bases). The CDR3 has 14 amino acids. V was cut by 5 bases and J by 2 bases, with 13 bases left in between. Germline V lookup: CDR1 MNHEY, CDR2 SMNVEV (reference sequence). The CDR3 region is CASSPPSPPYEQYF. CDR3 sequence (DNA): TGTGCCAGCAGTCCGCCTAGCCCGCCCTACGAGCAGTACTTC.

This rearrangement joins TRBV9 to TRBJ2-1; TRBD2 matches at 10 bases. Germline CDR1 SGDLS, CDR2 YYNGEE. CDR3 length equals 16 residues. V was pared by 2 bases and J by 2 bases, with 4 bases of the junction left unmatched. CDR3 sequence: CASSVDSGGTYNEQFF. The CDR3 DNA is TGTGCCAGCAGCGTGGATAGCGGGGGGACCTACAATGAGCAGTTCTTC. Using reference TRBV9 and TRBJ2-1 for the parts outside the CDR3, the full variable domain is DSGVTQTPKHLITATGQRVTLRCSPRSGDLSVYWYQQSLDQGLQFLIQYYNGEERAKGNILERFSAQQFPDLHSELNLSSLELGDSALYFCASSVDSGGTYNEQFFGPGTRLTVL.

The chain recombines TRBV6-5 with TRBJ1-4; TRBD1 aligns across 8 bases. The V gene end was trimmed by 8 bases and the J gene end by 7 bases; junction bases not matched to a gene: 6. Germline CDR1 and CDR2: MNHEY and SVGAGI. CDR3 length: 13 amino acids. CDR3 DNA sequence: TGTGCCAGCGGACAGGGTGTGGTTGAAAAACTGTTTTTT. This translates into CASGQGVVEKLFF.

This chain links TRBV11-2 with TRBJ2-3; 7 bases fit TRBD2. The junction had 5 bases not matched to a gene; V was cut back by 1 base and J by 1 base. Germline lookup yields CDR1 SGHAT and CDR2 FQNNGV. This CDR3 spans 16 amino acids. This chain's CDR3 is CASSLGGGWGTDTQYF. For the CDR3, the DNA is TGTGCCAGCAGCTTAGGGGGGGGATGGGGCACAGATACGCAGTATTTT. Full variable domain (rest looked up from reference TRBV11-2 and TRBJ2-3): EAGVAQSPRYKIIEKRQSVAFWCNPISGHATLYWYQQILGQGPKLLIQFQNNGVVDDSQLPKDRFSAERLKGVDSTLKIQPAKLEDSAVYLCASSLGGGWGTDTQYFGPGTRLTVL.

The gene calls are TRBV11-3 and TRBJ2-4; D is undetermined. CDR3 length: 14 amino acids. V was pared by 4 bases and J by 1 base, with 8 bases between. Germline CDR1 SGHNT, CDR2 YENEEA. CDR3 nucleotide sequence: TGTGCCAGCAGCTCCAGTTTGGCCAAAAACATTCAGTACTTC. Amino acids: CASSSSLAKNIQYF.

This chain links TRBV15 with TRBJ1-6; 8 bases are shared with TRBD1. The CDR3 has 14 residues. J was trimmed by 10 bases and V by 3 bases; bases with no gene match: 5. Germline loops: CDR1 LNHNV, CDR2 YYDKDF (reference sequence). The CDR3 sequence: CATSRDRVRSPLHF. CDR3 in DNA: TGTGCCACCAGCAGGGACAGGGTTCGATCACCCCTCCACTTT.

The V and J genes are TRBV6-6 and TRBJ1-2; D unresolved. Per germline, CDR1 MNHNY and CDR2 SVGAGI (reference sequence). Trimming stripped 0 bases from V and 8 bases from J, with 13 bases between. CDR3 length: 14 residues. The CDR3 protein is CASSYSEGSRGYTF. The CDR3 DNA sequence: TGTGCCAGCAGTTACTCGGAGGGCTCGCGCGGCTACACCTTC.

This clone was seen a single time. The chain recombines TRBV5-5 with TRBJ1-4; maybe TRBD1 (5 bases). CDR1 is SGHKS, CDR2 YYEKEE, per germline (reference sequence). This CDR3 comprises 14 residues. V gave up 4 bases and J gave up 5 bases, with 12 bases separating them. CDR3: CASSRRQLNEKLFF. DNA of the CDR3: TGTGCCAGCAGCCGGCGACAGTTAAATGAAAAACTGTTTTTT.

V and J are TRBV18 and TRBJ2-3; D unclear. V lost 6 bases to trimming and J lost 2 bases, with 15 bases between them. The CDR3 contains 15 residues. Germline lookup yields CDR1 KGHSH and CDR2 LQKENI. CDR3 sequence (DNA): TGTGCCAGCTCCACCATGGGCACTCCCACAGATACGCAGTATTTT. Encoded protein: CASSTMGTPTDTQYF.

This clone is classed as medium-sized (0.01 to 0.1%). V gene TRBV13 combines with J gene TRBJ2-1; D unclear. The CDR3 loop spans 12 amino acids. Germline V CDR1 and CDR2: PRHDT, FYEKMQ (reference sequence). Trimming shortened V by 6 bases and J by 10 bases, and 13 bases separated the two germline ends. The CDR3 loop reads CASSRPPREQFF. DNA for the CDR3: TGTGCCAGCAGTCGCCCTCCCAGGGAGCAGTTCTTC.

The table lists this clone with a few counts. This chain joins TRBV29-1 and TRBJ1-1; possible D gene TRBD1, 6 bases. The germline V and J ends were trimmed by 4 bases and 5 bases, with 8 bases remaining between them. Germline V lookup: CDR1 SQVTM, CDR2 ANQGSEA. The CDR3 runs to 11 residues. CDR3 bases: TGCAGCGTTGGCACAGGGACTGAAGCTTTCTTT. It specifies CSVGTGTEAFF.

The chain is built from TRBV5-6 and TRBJ2-7; 9 bases map to TRBD1. This CDR3 is 14 amino acids long. Per germline, CDR1 SGHDT and CDR2 YYEEEE. Trimming took 4 bases from V and 3 from J; bases not matched to a gene: 5. CDR3 loop: CASSVRTGDYEQYF. In DNA, the CDR3 is TGTGCCAGCAGCGTGCGGACAGGGGACTACGAGCAGTACTTC.

CDR3 DNA: TGCGCCAGCAGCCGGACACCTTCGAGCTCCTACGAGCAGTACTTC. Residues: CASSRTPSSSYEQYF. The chain links TRBV5-1 to TRBJ2-7; D possibly corresponds to TRBD1 (5 bases). V was clipped by 4 bases and J by 0 bases, with 14 bases between them. This CDR3 region has 15 residues. Looked up from germline, CDR1 is SGHRS and CDR2 is YFSETQ.

The chain recombines TRBV7-2 with TRBJ2-1; the D gene is possibly TRBD1 (6 bases). The V end lost 2 bases, the J end lost 5 bases, and 13 bases lay between the germline ends. Germline-derived CDR1 and CDR2 are SGHTA and FQGNSA. The CDR3 is 15 residues long. The CDR3 DNA is TGTGCCAGCAGCTTAATGGGGGCACTGCACAATGAGCAGTTCTTC. Its translation: CASSLMGALHNEQFF.

The V gene is TRBV11-2, the J gene TRBJ2-7, with a tentative D call TRBD1 (5 bases). Germline CDR1 and CDR2: SGHAT and FQNNGV. The CDR3 sequence is 13 residues long. Deletions cut 1 base from V and 2 bases from J, with 6 bases between. CDR3 coding DNA: TGTGCCAGCAGCTTAGCAGGGACCTACGAGCAGTACTTC. This encodes CASSLAGTYEQYF.

The genes are TRBV5-1 and TRBJ1-4, with 8 bases aligning to TRBD1. CDR1 SGHRS and CDR2 YFSETQ come from the germline V gene. This CDR3 is 17 amino acids long. J lost 0 bases, V lost 4 bases, and 8 bases had no gene match. CDR3 nucleotides: TGCGCCAGCAGCCGCGGACAGGGAGAAGCAACTAATGAAAAACTGTTTTTT. This gives the protein CASSRGQGEATNEKLFF.

This chain joins TRBV5-1 and TRBJ1-6; TRBD1 agrees at 8 bases. The CDR3 has 16 amino acids. The trim removed 1 base at V and 7 bases at J, leaving 7 bases unmatched. The germline V gene encodes CDR1 SGHRS and CDR2 YFSETQ. CDR3 DNA sequence: TGCGCCAGCAGCTTGCTTTCGACAGGGGTGAATTCACCCCTCCACTTT. Translating it yields CASSLLSTGVNSPLHF.

The CDR3 DNA reads TGTGCCAGCAGCTTAGTTCTCGTAGCTGCGGAGACCCAGTACTTC. It translates to CASSLVLVAAETQYF. V and J are TRBV7-6 and TRBJ2-5, with no clear D. Trimming pared 1 base from V and 5 bases from J, leaving 14 bases between. The CDR3 covers 15 residues. Germline V gene lookup returns CDR1 SGHVS and CDR2 FNYEAQ. Full variable domain (outside the CDR3, taken from reference TRBV7-6 and TRBJ2-5): GAGVSQSPRYKVTKRGQDVALRCDPISGHVSLYWYRQALGQGPEFLTYFNYEAQQDKSGLPNDRFSAERPEGSISTLTIQRTEQRDSAMYRCASSLVLVAAETQYFGPGTRLLVL.

The chain has TRBV2 and TRBJ1-1; the D is unclear. The CDR3 is 13 residues long. The germline gives CDR1 SNHLY, CDR2 FYNNEI. Trimming took off 7 bases at V and 2 bases at J, with 11 bases between the two ends. CDR3 loop: CASNEGPNTEAFF. The CDR3 nucleotides read TGTGCCAGCAATGAGGGCCCAAACACTGAAGCTTTCTTT.